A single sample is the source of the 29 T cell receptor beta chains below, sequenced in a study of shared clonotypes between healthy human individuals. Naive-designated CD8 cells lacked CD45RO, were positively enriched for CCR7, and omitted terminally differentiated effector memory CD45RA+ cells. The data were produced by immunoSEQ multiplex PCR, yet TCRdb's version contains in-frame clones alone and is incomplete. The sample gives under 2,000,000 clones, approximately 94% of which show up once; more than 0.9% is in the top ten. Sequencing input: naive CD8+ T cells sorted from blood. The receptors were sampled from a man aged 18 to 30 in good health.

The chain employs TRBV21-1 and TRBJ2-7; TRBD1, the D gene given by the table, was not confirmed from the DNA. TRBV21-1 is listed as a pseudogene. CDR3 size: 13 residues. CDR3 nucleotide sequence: TGTGCCAGCGGCGTACGGACAACCTACGAGCAGTACTTC. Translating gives CASGVRTTYEQYF.

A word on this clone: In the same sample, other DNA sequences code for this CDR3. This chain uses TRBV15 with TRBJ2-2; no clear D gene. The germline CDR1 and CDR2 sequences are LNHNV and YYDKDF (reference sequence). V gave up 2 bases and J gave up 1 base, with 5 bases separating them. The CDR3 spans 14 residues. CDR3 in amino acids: CATSRTENTGELFF. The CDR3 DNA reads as TGTGCCACCAGCAGAACAGAGAACACCGGGGAGCTGTTTTTT.

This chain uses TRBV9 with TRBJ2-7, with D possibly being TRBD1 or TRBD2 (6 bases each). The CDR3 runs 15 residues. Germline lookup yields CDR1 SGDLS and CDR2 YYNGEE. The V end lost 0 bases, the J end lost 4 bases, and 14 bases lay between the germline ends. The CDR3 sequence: CASSVGLEGVYEQYF. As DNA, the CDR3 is TGTGCCAGCAGCGTAGGTCTGGAGGGGGTATACGAGCAGTACTTC.

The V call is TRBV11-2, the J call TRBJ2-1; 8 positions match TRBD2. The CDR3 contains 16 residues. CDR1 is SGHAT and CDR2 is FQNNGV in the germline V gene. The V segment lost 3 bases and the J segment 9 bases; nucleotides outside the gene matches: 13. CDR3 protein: CASSFKAVTSGFEQFF. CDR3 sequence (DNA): TGTGCCAGCAGCTTTAAGGCTGTCACTAGCGGTTTTGAGCAGTTCTTC.

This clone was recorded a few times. The chain's CDR3 is CASSLAEDQPQHF. The CDR3 DNA follows: TGTGCCAGCAGCTTGGCCGAGGATCAGCCCCAGCATTTT. The chain carries TRBV5-6 and TRBJ1-5; D is undetermined. Germline values: CDR1 SGHDT, CDR2 YYEEEE. The CDR3 is 13 amino acids. Trimming pared 0 bases from V and 5 bases from J, leaving 6 bases between.

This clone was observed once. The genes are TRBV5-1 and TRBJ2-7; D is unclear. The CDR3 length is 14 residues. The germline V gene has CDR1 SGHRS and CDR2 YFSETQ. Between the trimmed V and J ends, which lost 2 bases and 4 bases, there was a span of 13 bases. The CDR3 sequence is CASSFDPSLYEQYF. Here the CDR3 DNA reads TGCGCCAGCAGCTTCGACCCATCCCTTTACGAGCAGTACTTC.

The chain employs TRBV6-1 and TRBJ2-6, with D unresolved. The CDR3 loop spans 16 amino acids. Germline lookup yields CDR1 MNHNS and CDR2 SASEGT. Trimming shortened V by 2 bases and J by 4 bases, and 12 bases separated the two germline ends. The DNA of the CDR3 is TGTGCCAGCAGTGAATCCTGGGGAACGGGGGCCAACGTCCTGACTTTC. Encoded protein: CASSESWGTGANVLTF.

The DNA of the CDR3 is TGCGCCAGCAGCTCCTGGGACAGGGGAGATGGCTACACCTTC. It translates to CASSSWDRGDGYTF. The rearrangement links TRBV5-1 to TRBJ1-2, with TRBD1 identical over 10 bases. The germline V gene has CDR1 SGHRS and CDR2 YFSETQ. CDR3 size: 14 residues. J lost 6 bases, V lost 3 bases, and 5 bases had no gene match.

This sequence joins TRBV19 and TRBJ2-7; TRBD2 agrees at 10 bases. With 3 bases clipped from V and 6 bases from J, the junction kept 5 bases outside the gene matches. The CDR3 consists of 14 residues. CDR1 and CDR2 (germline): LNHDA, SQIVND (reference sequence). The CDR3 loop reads CASSMTSGSTEQYF. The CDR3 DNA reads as TGTGCCAGTAGTATGACTAGCGGGTCGACCGAGCAGTACTTC. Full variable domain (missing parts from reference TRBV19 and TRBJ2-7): DGGITQSPKYLFRKEGQNVTLSCEQNLNHDAMYWYRQDPGQGLRLIYYSQIVNDFQKGDIAEGYSVSREKKESFPLTVTSAQKNPTAFYLCASSMTSGSTEQYFGPGTRLTVT.

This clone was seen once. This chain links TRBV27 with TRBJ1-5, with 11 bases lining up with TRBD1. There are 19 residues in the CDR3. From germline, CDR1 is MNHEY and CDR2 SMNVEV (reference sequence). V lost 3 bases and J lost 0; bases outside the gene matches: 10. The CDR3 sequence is CASSFRYLGQGDSNQPQHF. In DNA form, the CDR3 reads TGTGCCAGCAGTTTCCGGTACCTGGGACAGGGGGATAGCAATCAGCCCCAGCATTTT.

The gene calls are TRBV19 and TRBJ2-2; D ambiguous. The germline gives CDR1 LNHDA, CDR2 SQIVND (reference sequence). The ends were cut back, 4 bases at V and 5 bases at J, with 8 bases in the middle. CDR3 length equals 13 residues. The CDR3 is CASSTLGTGELFF. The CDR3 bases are TGTGCCAGTAGTACCCTGGGTACCGGGGAGCTGTTTTTT.

Written as DNA, the CDR3 is TGTGCCAGCAGCCCCTACGGAGGCTCCTCGTACGAGCAGTACTTC. Its translation: CASSPYGGSSYEQYF. The chain recombines TRBV4-2 with TRBJ2-7, with a possible D match to TRBD2 (5 bases). With 4 bases removed from V and 4 bases from J, the gap between germline ends came to 17 bases. There are 15 residues in the CDR3. The germline V gene encodes CDR1 LGHNA and CDR2 YNFKEQ.

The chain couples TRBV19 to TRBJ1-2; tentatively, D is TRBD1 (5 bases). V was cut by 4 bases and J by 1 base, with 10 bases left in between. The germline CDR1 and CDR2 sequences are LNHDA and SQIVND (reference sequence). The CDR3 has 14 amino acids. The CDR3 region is CASSTSRDNYGYTF. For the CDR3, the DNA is TGTGCCAGTAGTACTAGCAGGGATAACTATGGCTACACCTTC.

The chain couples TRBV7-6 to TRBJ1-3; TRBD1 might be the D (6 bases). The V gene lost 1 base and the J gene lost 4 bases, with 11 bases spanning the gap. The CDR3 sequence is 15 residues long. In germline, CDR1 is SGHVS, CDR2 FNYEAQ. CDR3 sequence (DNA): TGTGCCAGCAGCTTAGGGAGGGGGTACGGAAACACCATATATTTT. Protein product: CASSLGRGYGNTIYF.

The CDR3 sequence: CASSDFTGPYNEQFF. DNA for the CDR3: TGTGCCAGCAGTGACTTCACCGGACCCTACAATGAGCAGTTCTTC. V usage is TRBV6-5 and J usage is TRBJ2-1; D remains unclear. V was cut by 5 bases and J by 2 bases, with 13 bases left in between. From germline, CDR1 is MNHEY and CDR2 SVGAGI. The CDR3 is made up of 15 amino acids.

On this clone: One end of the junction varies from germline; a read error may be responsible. In DNA form, the CDR3 reads TGTGCTAGCAGCTTAGACAGGGGCCAAGAGACCCAGTACTTC. It specifies CASSLDRGQETQYF. The chain recombines TRBV7-7 with TRBJ2-5; 8 nucleotides line up with TRBD1. The CDR3 totals 14 residues. The V gene's germline CDR1 is SSHAT and CDR2 FNYEAQ (reference sequence).

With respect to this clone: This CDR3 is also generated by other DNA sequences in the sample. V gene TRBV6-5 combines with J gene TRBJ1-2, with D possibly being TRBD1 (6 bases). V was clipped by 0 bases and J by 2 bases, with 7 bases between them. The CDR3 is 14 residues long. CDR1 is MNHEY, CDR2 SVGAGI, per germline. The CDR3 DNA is TGTGCCAGCAGTTACTCAGGGGGAAACTATGGCTACACCTTC. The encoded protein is CASSYSGGNYGYTF.

The CDR3, as DNA: TGTGCCAGCAGGAGGCGGGACGGAATCAATCAGCCCCAGCATTTT. Translating it yields CASRRRDGINQPQHF. The rearrangement joins TRBV28 to TRBJ1-5; a weak D match, TRBD1 (5 bases). The CDR3 totals 15 residues. V was clipped by 6 bases and J by 3 bases, with 15 bases between them. Germline V gene data show CDR1 as MDHEN and CDR2 as SYDVKM.

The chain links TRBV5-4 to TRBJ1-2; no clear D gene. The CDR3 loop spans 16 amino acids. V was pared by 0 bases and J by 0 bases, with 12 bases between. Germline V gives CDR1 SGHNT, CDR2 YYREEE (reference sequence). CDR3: CASSLGPAASNYGYTF. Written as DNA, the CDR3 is TGTGCCAGCAGCTTGGGGCCCGCTGCCTCTAACTATGGCTACACCTTC.

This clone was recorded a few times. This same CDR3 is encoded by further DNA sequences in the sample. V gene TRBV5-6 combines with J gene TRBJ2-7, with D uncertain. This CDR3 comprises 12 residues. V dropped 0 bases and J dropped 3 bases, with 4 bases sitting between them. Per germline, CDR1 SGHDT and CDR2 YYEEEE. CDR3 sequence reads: CASSLVGYEQYF. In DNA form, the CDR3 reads TGTGCCAGCAGCTTGGTAGGCTACGAGCAGTACTTC. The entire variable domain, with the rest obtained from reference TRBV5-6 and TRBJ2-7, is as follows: DAGVTQSPTHLIKTRGQQVTLRCSPKSGHDTVSWYQQALGQGPQFIFQYYEEEERQRGNFPDRFSGHQFPNYSSELNVNALLLGDSALYLCASSLVGYEQYFGPGTRLTVT.

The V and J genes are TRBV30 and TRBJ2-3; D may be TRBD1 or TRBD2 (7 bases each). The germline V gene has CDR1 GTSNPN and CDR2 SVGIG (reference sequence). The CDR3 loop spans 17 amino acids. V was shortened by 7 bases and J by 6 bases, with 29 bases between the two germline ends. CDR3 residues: CASREGARFDEVDTQYF. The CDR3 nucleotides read TGTGCCTCAAGGGAGGGGGCGCGTTTCGACGAAGTGGATACGCAGTATTTT.

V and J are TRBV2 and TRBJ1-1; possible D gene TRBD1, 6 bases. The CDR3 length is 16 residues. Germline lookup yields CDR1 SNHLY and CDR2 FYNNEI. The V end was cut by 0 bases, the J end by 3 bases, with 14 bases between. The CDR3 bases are TGTGCCAGCAGTGAAGCGTACAGGGTCCATGACACTGAAGCTTTCTTT. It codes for CASSEAYRVHDTEAFF.

This CDR3 is CASSIYDRGTGELFF. CDR3 sequence (DNA): TGTGCCAGTAGTATATACGACAGGGGCACCGGGGAGCTGTTTTTT. V usage is TRBV19 and J usage is TRBJ2-2; 8 nucleotides line up with TRBD1. Germline V CDR1 and CDR2: LNHDA, SQIVND (reference sequence). V gave up 2 bases and J gave up 4 bases; unmatched junction bases: 3. This CDR3 region has 15 residues.

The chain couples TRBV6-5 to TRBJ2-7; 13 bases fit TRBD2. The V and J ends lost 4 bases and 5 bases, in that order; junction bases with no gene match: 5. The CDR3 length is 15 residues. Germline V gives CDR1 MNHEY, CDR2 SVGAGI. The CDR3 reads CASSSLLAGGHEQYF. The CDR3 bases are TGTGCCAGCAGTTCTCTACTAGCGGGAGGGCACGAGCAGTACTTC.

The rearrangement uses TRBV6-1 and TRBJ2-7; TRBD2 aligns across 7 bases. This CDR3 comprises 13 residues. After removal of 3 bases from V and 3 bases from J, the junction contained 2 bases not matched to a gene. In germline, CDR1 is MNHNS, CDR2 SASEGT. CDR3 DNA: TGTGCCAGCAGTGAGTTAGCGGGCTACGAGCAGTACTTC. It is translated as CASSELAGYEQYF.

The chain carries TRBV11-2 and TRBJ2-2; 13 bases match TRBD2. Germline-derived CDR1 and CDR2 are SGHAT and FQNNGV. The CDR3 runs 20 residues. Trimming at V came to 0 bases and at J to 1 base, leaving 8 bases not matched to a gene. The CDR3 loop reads CASSLDRETSGRMNTGELFF. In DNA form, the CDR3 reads TGTGCCAGCAGCTTAGATCGTGAGACTAGCGGGAGGATGAACACCGGGGAGCTGTTTTTT.

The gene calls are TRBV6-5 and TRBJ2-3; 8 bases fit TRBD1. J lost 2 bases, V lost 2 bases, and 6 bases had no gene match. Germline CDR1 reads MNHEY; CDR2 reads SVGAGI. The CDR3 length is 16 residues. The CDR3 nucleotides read TGTGCCAGCAGTTACAAAGGGACAGGAAACACAGATACGCAGTATTTT. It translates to CASSYKGTGNTDTQYF.

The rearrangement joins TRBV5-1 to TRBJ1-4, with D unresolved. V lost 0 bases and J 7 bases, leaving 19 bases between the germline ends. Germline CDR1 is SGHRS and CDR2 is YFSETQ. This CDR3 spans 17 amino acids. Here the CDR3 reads CASSLDGGGRVGEKLFF. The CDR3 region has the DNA TGCGCCAGCAGCTTGGATGGCGGCGGGAGGGTAGGTGAAAAACTGTTTTTT.

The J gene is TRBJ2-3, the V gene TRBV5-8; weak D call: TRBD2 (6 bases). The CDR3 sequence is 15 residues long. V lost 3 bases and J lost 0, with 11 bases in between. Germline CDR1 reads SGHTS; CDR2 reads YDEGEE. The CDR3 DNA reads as TGTGCCAGCAGCTCTCTGACTAGAAGCACAGATACGCAGTATTTT. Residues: CASSSLTRSTDTQYF.